These 25 T cell receptor beta chains came from one sample sequenced in a study of T-cell reconstitution after alpha-beta-depleted transplantation in children. Molecular barcoding with unique molecular identifiers was used for the TCRbeta library. Each CDR3 protein gets one entry after TCRdb re-called the PCR reads with MiXCR. Of about 590,000 distinct CDR3 sequences detected, 10% to 15% appear once; the ten largest clones hold over 2%. This specimen was PBMCs, mostly from graft donor cells, taken 360 days after TCRalphabeta/CD19-depleted stem cell transplant. Source of these receptors: a male patient younger than 18 who had a stem cell transplant for acute myeloid leukemia, so the T cells may come from the graft donor.

This CDR3 is CASSPGLKAFF. CDR3 nucleotide sequence: TGTGCCAGCAGCCCGGGACTTAAAGCTTTCTTT. The V gene is TRBV7-9, the J gene TRBJ1-1; weak D call: TRBD1 (5 bases). Germline V CDR1 and CDR2: SEHNR, FQNEAQ (reference sequence). The CDR3 runs 11 residues. Trimming removed 5 bases from V and 9 bases from J, with 10 bases in between.

The chain uses TRBV20-1 and TRBJ2-7; tentative D call: TRBD2 (5 bases). V shed 7 bases and J shed 4 bases, with 8 bases lying between them. Germline-derived CDR1 and CDR2 are DFQATT and SNEGSKA (reference sequence). This CDR3 comprises 10 residues. CDR3 coding DNA: TGCAGTGGAGGGCGGTACGAGCAGTACTTC. This gives the protein CSGGRYEQYF.

The gene calls are TRBV20-1 and TRBJ2-3; no clear D gene. CDR1 is DFQATT and CDR2 is SNEGSKA in the germline V gene (reference sequence). This CDR3 contains 11 residues. V was trimmed by 5 bases and J by 6 bases, leaving 9 bases between them. The CDR3 here is CSAAIPDTQYF. The DNA for the CDR3 is TGCAGTGCTGCCATACCTGATACGCAGTATTTT.

This clonotype came up many times. The chain carries TRBV12-3 or TRBV12-4 and TRBJ2-7; 9 nucleotides match TRBD1. With V trimmed by 2 bases and J by 0 bases, 8 bases remained unmatched. The CDR3 covers 17 residues. The CDR3 is CASSLQLGTGSSYEQYF. The CDR3, as DNA: TGTGCCAGCAGTTTACAGTTAGGGACAGGGAGCTCCTACGAGCAGTACTTC.

The chain links TRBV5-1 to TRBJ2-7; possible D gene TRBD2, 6 bases. Trimming pared 4 bases from V and 5 bases from J, leaving 19 bases between. This CDR3 region has 15 residues. Germline V CDR1 and CDR2: SGHRS, YFSETQ. This chain's CDR3 is CASSGRLGGSNEQYF. CDR3 nucleotides: TGCGCCAGCAGCGGCCGACTAGGAGGTTCCAACGAGCAGTACTTC.

The chain couples TRBV12-3 or TRBV12-4 to TRBJ2-2; TRBD2 matches 9 bases. V shed 6 bases, J shed 5 bases, and the junction held 10 bases outside the gene matches. The CDR3 has 16 amino acids. The CDR3 is CASRLAPGLATGELFF. In DNA form, the CDR3 reads TGTGCCAGCAGACTCGCGCCGGGACTAGCAACCGGGGAGCTGTTTTTT.

The chain employs TRBV28 and TRBJ1-6, with 11 bases aligning to TRBD1. V lost 6 bases and J lost 3; bases outside the gene matches: 4. Germline values: CDR1 MDHEN, CDR2 SYDVKM. This CDR3 region has 16 residues. The CDR3 here is CASSSGTGGYNSPLHF. CDR3 coding DNA: TGTGCCAGCAGCTCCGGGACAGGGGGCTATAATTCACCCCTCCACTTT.

The gene calls are TRBV5-1 and TRBJ2-7; perhaps TRBD1 as D (5 bases). V lost 4 bases, J lost 4 bases, and 12 bases lay in between. Germline CDR1 is SGHRS and CDR2 is YFSETQ. The CDR3 runs 13 residues. The CDR3 nucleotides read TGCGCCAGCAGCGAGGACATAAGATACGAGCAGTACTTC. It encodes CASSEDIRYEQYF.

This clonotype was observed a handful of times. The rearrangement links TRBV24-1 to TRBJ2-7; D unresolved. V lost 10 bases and J 0 bases, leaving 9 bases between the germline ends. Germline loops: CDR1 KGHDR, CDR2 SFDVKD. The CDR3 has 12 residues. CDR3 nucleotides: TGTGCCACGAAACGCAGCTCCTACGAGCAGTACTTC. Protein sequence: CATKRSSYEQYF.

The rearrangement uses TRBV4-2 and TRBJ1-2, with D possibly TRBD1 on 5 matching bases. From germline, CDR1 is LGHNA and CDR2 YNFKEQ. The V and J ends lost 1 base and 1 base respectively, with 13 bases between them. CDR3 length equals 16 residues. CDR3 residues: CASSQVGGGLNYGYTF. The CDR3 nucleotides read TGTGCCAGCAGCCAAGTCGGGGGGGGTCTTAACTATGGCTACACCTTC.

The V gene is TRBV19, the J gene TRBJ1-2; a possible D gene is TRBD1 (6 bases). V dropped 10 bases and J dropped 4 bases, with 13 bases sitting between them. This CDR3 has 12 residues. Germline V lookup: CDR1 LNHDA, CDR2 SQIVND (reference sequence). The DNA for the CDR3 is TGTGCCACCAAGGACAGACCCTATGGCTACACCTTC. Amino acids: CATKDRPYGYTF.

This clonotype turned up a few times. Sequence at one end of the junction differs from germline and may be a read error. This chain uses TRBV7-7 with TRBJ2-3; the D is unclear. The germline V gene has CDR1 SSHAT and CDR2 FNYEAQ (reference sequence). The CDR3 loop spans 15 amino acids. The CDR3 region is CASSSTIKRGDTQYF. The CDR3 nucleotides are TGTGCTAGCAGTTCCACAATTAAGCGCGGAGATACGCAGTATTTT.

V and J are TRBV5-1 and TRBJ2-7, with 16 positions matching TRBD2. CDR3 size: 19 residues. Germline CDR1 reads SGHRS; CDR2 reads YFSETQ. The V and J ends lost 4 bases and 4 bases, in that order; junction bases with no gene match: 14. CDR3: CASSTGLAGGSHVRYEQYF. In nucleotides, the CDR3 is TGCGCCAGCAGCACGGGACTAGCGGGAGGGTCCCATGTTAGGTACGAGCAGTACTTC.

The chain couples TRBV19 to TRBJ2-1, with D unresolved. The CDR3 has 13 amino acids. The germline V gene has CDR1 LNHDA and CDR2 SQIVND (reference sequence). The germline V and J ends were trimmed by 4 bases and 9 bases, with 13 bases remaining between them. The CDR3 DNA follows: TGTGCCAGTAGTAGGGCTCTAGTAGGTGAGCAGTTCTTC. Its protein is CASSRALVGEQFF.

The rearrangement joins TRBV11-2 to TRBJ2-4; TRBD2 matches at 10 bases. V lost 3 bases to trimming and J lost 7 bases; unmatched junction nucleotides: 21. CDR3 size: 20 residues. Germline V gene data show CDR1 as SGHAT and CDR2 as FQNNGV. DNA for the CDR3: TGTGCCAGCAGCTTGGGCCATACTAAAGCGGGAGGGCCTAGTAGGAACATTCAGTACTTC. Protein product: CASSLGHTKAGGPSRNIQYF.

This clonotype was picked up a small number of times. The rearrangement joins TRBV6-2 or TRBV6-3 to TRBJ2-1, with 12 positions matching TRBD2. The germline CDR1 and CDR2 sequences are MNHEY and SVGEGT. The CDR3 totals 18 residues. The V segment lost 6 bases and the J segment 5 bases; nucleotides outside the gene matches: 14. The CDR3 is CASSIRVPSGRAHNEQFF. For the CDR3, the DNA is TGTGCCAGCAGCATCCGGGTCCCTAGCGGGAGGGCCCACAATGAGCAGTTCTTC.

This clonotype has more than one count but fewer than ten. This chain uses TRBV11-2 with TRBJ2-1; 7 positions agree with TRBD2. Trimming cost V 0 bases and J 4 bases; bases outside gene matches: 15. The CDR3 is 19 amino acids. Germline CDR1 and CDR2: SGHAT and FQNNGV. The CDR3 nucleotides are TGTGCCAGCAGCTTAGACGTACGGGTGGGCGGGAGTGCATACAATGAGCAGTTCTTC. Encoded protein: CASSLDVRVGGSAYNEQFF. Complete variable domain (other parts from reference TRBV11-2 and TRBJ2-1): EAGVAQSPRYKIIEKRQSVAFWCNPISGHATLYWYQQILGQGPKLLIQFQNNGVVDDSQLPKDRFSAERLKGVDSTLKIQPAKLEDSAVYLCASSLDVRVGGSAYNEQFFGPGTRLTVL.

Here the CDR3 reads CASSLERTRVLHEQYF. CDR3 nucleotides: TGTGCCAGCAGCTTAGAAAGGACTCGAGTCCTCCACGAGCAGTACTTC. The V and J genes are TRBV7-2 and TRBJ2-7; possibly TRBD2 for D (5 bases). CDR3 length: 16 amino acids. The germline gives CDR1 SGHTA, CDR2 FQGNSA. The V end lost 1 base, the J end lost 5 bases, and 18 bases lay between the germline ends.

A few counts support this clonotype. This chain uses TRBV6-2 or TRBV6-3 with TRBJ2-2, with D unclear. This CDR3 contains 11 residues. CDR1 and CDR2 from the germline V gene are MNHEY and SVGEGT. V was shortened by 4 bases and J by 9 bases, with 6 bases between the two germline ends. The CDR3 is CASSSPWELFF. The CDR3, as DNA: TGTGCCAGCAGTTCACCCTGGGAGCTGTTTTTT.

The chain has TRBV2 and TRBJ1-5; D remains unclear. V lost 3 bases to trimming and J lost 0 bases, with 6 bases between them. The CDR3 length is 14 residues. The germline CDR1 and CDR2 sequences are SNHLY and FYNNEI. As DNA, the CDR3 is TGTGCCAGCAGTGACCGATATAGCAATCAGCCCCAGCATTTT. Its protein is CASSDRYSNQPQHF.

V and J are TRBV4-3 and TRBJ2-7; the D call may be TRBD1 or TRBD2 (5 bases each). Germline CDR1 reads LGHNA; CDR2 reads YSLEER. This CDR3 has 13 residues. V lost 3 bases to trimming and J lost 3 bases, with 9 bases between them. The CDR3 spells CASSHGTVYEQYF. CDR3 in DNA: TGCGCCAGCAGCCATGGGACGGTCTACGAGCAGTACTTC.

This clonotype was picked up a small number of times. The CDR3 nucleotides read TGTGCCAGCAGTTACCCGGAAAGTAGGACAGGGAAGACTGAAGCTTTCTTT. Amino acid sequence: CASSYPESRTGKTEAFF. V gene TRBV6-2 or TRBV6-3 combines with J gene TRBJ1-1, with 8 bases matching TRBD1. The CDR3 runs 17 residues. Germline values: CDR1 MNHEY, CDR2 SVGEGT. V dropped 2 bases and J dropped 5; count of bases not matched to a gene: 13.

This chain uses TRBV15 with TRBJ1-3, with TRBD1 as a possible D gene (5 bases). CDR3 length equals 15 residues. Germline V CDR1 and CDR2: LNHNV, YYDKDF (reference sequence). V lost 0 bases to trimming and J lost 4 bases, with 10 bases between them. The CDR3 coding sequence is TGTGCCACCAGCAGAGAATGGGGCGAAGGAAACACCATATATTTT. Its protein is CATSREWGEGNTIYF.

The rearrangement links TRBV4-1 to TRBJ2-7, with 8 bases matching TRBD1. With V trimmed by 2 bases and J by 3 bases, 6 bases remained unmatched. The length of the CDR3 is 15 residues. Germline CDR1 reads MGHRA; CDR2 reads YSYEKL. This CDR3 is CASSQLGTGIYEQYF. DNA for the CDR3: TGCGCCAGCAGCCAACTAGGGACAGGAATCTACGAGCAGTACTTC.

At least ten counts were recorded for this clonotype. The J gene is TRBJ2-7, the V gene TRBV5-1; 9 bases are shared with TRBD2. Losses at the gene ends were 6 bases for V and 5 bases for J; bases not matched to a gene: 12. The CDR3 has 15 amino acids. Germline CDR1 and CDR2: SGHRS and YFSETQ. CDR3 in DNA: TGCGCCAGCAACCCGTCAAGCGGGGGGTACAACGAGCAGTACTTC. It translates to CASNPSSGGYNEQYF.